This T cell receptor beta chain originates from a study of blood T cell repertoires in COVID-19. Study overall: COVID-19 samples, acute and convalescent, were from the United States, Italy and Spain.

From germline, CDR1 is SNHLY and CDR2 FYNNEI. The CDR3 runs 12 residues. V gave up 8 bases and J gave up 0 bases, with 6 bases separating them. Study processing details: Cell counts per sample came from amplifying reference gene primers. Libraries were prepared by immunoSEQ multiplex PCR; TCRdb keeps only in-frame clonotypes and omits some of them. The DNA gave D and trimming, while V, J and clone size come from that table. Altogether 150,000 or so clones are present, around four fifths being singletons, with the ten largest covering approximately 4%. This sequence was found in a woman between 45 and 65 years old in a cohort exposed to, infected with or recovered from COVID-19 (not recorded which). The source material was PBMCs or T cells enriched from blood (not recorded which). The J gene is TRBJ2-3, the V gene TRBV2; D is unclear. CDR3 nucleotide sequence: TGTGCCAGCTTCCTCAGCACAGATACGCAGTATTTT. This translates into CASFLSTDTQYF.